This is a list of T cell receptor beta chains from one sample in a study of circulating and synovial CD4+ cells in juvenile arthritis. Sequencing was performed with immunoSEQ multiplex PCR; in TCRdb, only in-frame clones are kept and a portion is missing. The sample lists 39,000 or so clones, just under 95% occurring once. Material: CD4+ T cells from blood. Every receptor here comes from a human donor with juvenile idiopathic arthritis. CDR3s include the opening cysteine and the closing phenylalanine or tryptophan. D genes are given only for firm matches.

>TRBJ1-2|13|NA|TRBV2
TGTGCCAGCAGCCCGGTTGGGAGCTTGGGCTACACCTTC
CASSPVGSLGYTF
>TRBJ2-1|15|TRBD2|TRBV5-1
TGCGCCAGCAGCTTTACTAGCGGGGGGACCAATGAGCAGTTCTTC
CASSFTSGGTNEQFF
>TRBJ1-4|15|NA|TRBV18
TGTGCCAGCTCACCAGGGGCCAAAACTAATGAAAAACTGTTTTTT
CASSPGAKTNEKLFF
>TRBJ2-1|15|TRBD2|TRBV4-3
TGCGCCAGCAGTGCTACTAGCGGGGGGGCCAATGAGCAGTTCTTC
CASSATSGGANEQFF
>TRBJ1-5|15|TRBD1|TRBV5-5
TGTGCCAGCAGCTCAGGACAGGGGTCGATTCAGCCCCAGCATTTT
CASSSGQGSIQPQHF
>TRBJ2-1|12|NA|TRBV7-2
TGTGCCAGCAGCTTAGCCCGGGACACCTTTTTCTTC
CASSLARDTFFF
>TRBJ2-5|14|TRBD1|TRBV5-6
TGTGCCAGCAGCCCCCCCGGGACAGCAGAGACCCAGTACTTC
CASSPPGTAETQYF
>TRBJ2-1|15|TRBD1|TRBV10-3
TGTGCCATCAGATCCGCGACAGGGTCCTACAATGAGCAGTTCTTC
CAIRSATGSYNEQFF
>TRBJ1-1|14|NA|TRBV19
TGTGCCAGTAGTATTGATGAGGTCAACCTCGGAGCTTTCTTT
CASSIDEVNLGAFF
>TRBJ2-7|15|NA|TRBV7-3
TGTGCCAGCAGCTTAATTGCCCAGGGGGGTTACGAGCAGTACTTC
CASSLIAQGGYEQYF
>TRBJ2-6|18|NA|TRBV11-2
TGTGCCAGCAGCTTAGAGTTGGCAGGGGCGCATGGGGCCAACGTCCTGACTTTC
CASSLELAGAHGANVLTF
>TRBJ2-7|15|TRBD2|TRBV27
TGTGCCAGCAGTTTGGGGCGGGGGGGCACCTACGAGCAGTACTTC
CASSLGRGGTYEQYF
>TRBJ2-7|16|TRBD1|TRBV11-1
TGTGCCAGCAGCTCCACTGACAGGGGTGGCTCCTACGAGCAGTACTTC
CASSSTDRGGSYEQYF
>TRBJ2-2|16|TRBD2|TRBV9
TGTGCCAGCAGCACTCAAGTAGCGGGGAACACCGGGGAGCTGTTTTTT
CASSTQVAGNTGELFF
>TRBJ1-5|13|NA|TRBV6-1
TGTGCCAGCAGACAGACGGTCAATCAGCCCCAGCATTTT
CASRQTVNQPQHF
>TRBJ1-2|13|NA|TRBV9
TGTGCCAGCAGCGTAGCCCAGAACTATGGCTACACCTTC
CASSVAQNYGYTF
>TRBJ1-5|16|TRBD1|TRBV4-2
TGTGCCAGCAGCCAAGATCCCGACAGGGCCGATCAGCCCCAGCATTTT
CASSQDPDRADQPQHF
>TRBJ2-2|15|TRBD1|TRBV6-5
TGTGCCAGCAGTTACTCGGGCAGGGGGACCGGGGAGCTGTTTTTT
CASSYSGRGTGELFF
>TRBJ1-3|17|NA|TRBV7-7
TGTGCTAGCAGCTTAGTTAAGGTCTCTAGGTCTGGAAACACCATATATTTT
CASSLVKVSRSGNTIYF
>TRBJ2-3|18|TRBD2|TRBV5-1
TGCGCCAGCAGCTTGGAAGCTAGCGGGGGGGTTAGCACAGATACGCAGTATTTT
CASSLEASGGVSTDTQYF
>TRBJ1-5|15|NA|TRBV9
TGTGCCAGCAGTAGAAGGGGAGGGGGCAATCAGCCCCAGCATTTT
CASSRRGGGNQPQHF
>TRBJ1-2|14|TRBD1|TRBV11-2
TGTGCCAGCAGCTTCGGACAGGCGGACTATGGCTACACCTTC
CASSFGQADYGYTF
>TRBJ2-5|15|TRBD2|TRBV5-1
TGCGCCAGCAGCTTGGGCCCTAGCGGACAAGAGACCCAGTACTTC
CASSLGPSGQETQYF
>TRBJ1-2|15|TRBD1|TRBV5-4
TGTGCCAGCAGCTTGGCAGCGGACAGGGTCTATGGCTACACCTTC
CASSLAADRVYGYTF
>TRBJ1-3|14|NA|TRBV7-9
TGTGCCAGCAGCTTTGACAGCTCTGGAAACACCATATATTTT
CASSFDSSGNTIYF
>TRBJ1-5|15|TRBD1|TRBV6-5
TGTGCCAGCAGTTACGCGGGACAGAACAATCAGCCCCAGCATTTT
CASSYAGQNNQPQHF
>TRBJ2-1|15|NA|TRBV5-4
TGTGCCAGCAGCTTGGGGGGGCCCGGAAGCAATGAGCAGTTCTTC
CASSLGGPGSNEQFF
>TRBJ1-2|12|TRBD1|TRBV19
TGTGCCAGAGAGGACAGGGACTATGGCTACACCTTC
CAREDRDYGYTF